This T cell receptor beta chain was captured by sequencing in a study of T cell responses to AZD1222 COVID-19 vaccine. Study-level findings and limits: Donors skewed white British and female; clonal diversity was possibly underestimated.

With regard to this clone: What it binds is not known.

This CDR3 has 15 amino acids. V lost 1 base and J lost 4; bases outside the gene matches: 4. The germline V gene encodes CDR1 SGHTA and CDR2 FQGNSA. Generated by immunoSEQ multiplex PCR, the TCRdb table keeps only in-frame clones and is missing some. The data contain 75,000 to 95,000 clones, 80% to 95% of them seen just once; the ten biggest clones take up around 30%. Investigators merged groups given second doses at roughly 4 or roughly 12 weeks. The rearrangement uses TRBV7-2 and TRBJ1-2; 9 nucleotides match TRBD1. The sequencing used peripheral blood, collected 28 days after the second AZD1222 dose. This TCR was recovered from an adult who received the AZD1222 COVID-19 vaccine. For the CDR3, the DNA is TGTGCCAGCAGCTTAGGACAGGGGGTAGGCTATGGCTACACCTTC. Its translation is CASSLGQGVGYGYTF.